This TCR beta chain was obtained from a study of blood T cells in healthy people across ages (dated by TCRdb to between 2014 and 2016). Background on the whole study: In model experiments, template switching captured roughly one uniquely barcoded TCR beta cDNA molecule for every two T cells. The study measured age-related changes in TCR beta repertoire diversity using deep sequencing normalized with unique cDNA molecular identifiers. Four age groups were formed from the donors: young (average around 15 years), middle-aged (approximately 40), aged (around 62) and long-lived (roughly 88). For two donors (one aged 18 to 30 and one aged 80 or older), the study analyzed two additional independent replicas of 1 million unique cDNA reads from the same blood draw. To avoid experimental bias, donors of different ages were randomly spread across the sequencing lanes.

On this clonotype: Which antigen it targets is not known. No base quality information exists; no much larger clone differs at one position.

Library prep was done by 5' RACE. Sequencing was performed on an Illumina HiSeq 2500. A second PCR of roughly 6 to 11 cycles was run with a J-beta primer mix and a sample-barcoded 5' primer. A unique molecular identifier was introduced onto each TCR beta cDNA molecule by a template-switch 5' adaptor carrying 12 random nucleotides. At least 3 million CDR3-containing paired-end reads were obtained from each sample. First-strand cDNA was synthesized from all RNA with the Mint cDNA synthesis kit, primed by a TRBC-specific oligonucleotide. Following uracil-DNA glycosylase treatment, a first 18-cycle PCR with universal primers M1SS and BC2_uni_R was performed on all cDNA. Under the source paper's analysis protocol: Normalization of each sample was performed by random selection of 1 million high-quality reads, each carrying a distinct molecular identifier. Reads with shared molecular identifiers were discarded instead of being binned into consensus sequences. MiTCR, set to a Q25 quality threshold and the strictest error-elimination algorithm, was used for CDR3 identification, clonotype clustering and error correction. A nonparametric unseen species model using Euler transformation provided a lower-bound estimate of total TCR beta diversity. In-frame beta chains were kept once TCRdb had trimmed the public reads at Q25 with fastp and called clones with MiXCR. Duplicate CDR3 protein sequences are folded into a single record with the most common DNA and genes. TCRdb, rather than the study authors, made the V and J calls. In this sample the table shows approximately 1,000,000 distinct CDR3 sequences, 40% to 50% of which occur a single time. Together, the top ten hold approximately 20% of the sample.

Systemically healthy Caucasian individuals from Russia, over 30 in total and aged 6 to 90 years, were included as donors. Each donor gave about 9.8 milliliters of peripheral blood, drawn into EDTA-treated Vacutainer tubes. PBMCs were isolated by Ficoll-Paque density-gradient centrifugation, with at least 6 million obtained per sample. Total RNA was extracted from PBMCs with Trizol reagent, with at least 6 micrograms obtained per sample. For every donor, flow cytometry on a PBMC aliquot measured the percentage of naive CD45RAhigh/CD27high T cells. Points the paper makes about the study in general: Bulk unsorted PBMC profiling prevented conclusive comparison of naive and antigen-experienced compartments. As age increased, observed TCR beta diversity per million T cells dropped in a roughly linear way, and a significant reduction was already evident by age 40. Estimates of total diversity based on one million sequenced T cells were considered lower bounds and underestimates. There was a strong correlation between observed TCR beta diversity and the percentage of naive T cells measured by flow cytometry. Donor CMV infection status was unknown, potentially confounding age-related changes in expanded clonotypes. The long-lived group showed more naive CD4+ T cells, fewer expanded clones and increased TCR diversity than the aged group, suggesting age selection.

Spanning cysteine to phenylalanine, the CDR3 consists of 16 amino acids. The only DNA kept is the CDR3, 48 bases in frame from the first base. V trim: 0 bases; J trim: 3 bases; unmatched bases: 10. CDR1 DFQATT and CDR2 SNEGSKA were looked up in the germline V gene (reference sequence). This receptor was identified in an older woman in good health. The rearranged chain carries TRBV20-1 and TRBJ1-1; 7 bases in between match TRBD1. Sequencing was done on a sample of blood. The CDR3 here reads CSARDPLTGRDTEAFF. In nucleotide form, the sequence is TGCAGTGCTAGAGATCCCCTGACAGGGAGGGACACTGAAGCTTTCTTT.